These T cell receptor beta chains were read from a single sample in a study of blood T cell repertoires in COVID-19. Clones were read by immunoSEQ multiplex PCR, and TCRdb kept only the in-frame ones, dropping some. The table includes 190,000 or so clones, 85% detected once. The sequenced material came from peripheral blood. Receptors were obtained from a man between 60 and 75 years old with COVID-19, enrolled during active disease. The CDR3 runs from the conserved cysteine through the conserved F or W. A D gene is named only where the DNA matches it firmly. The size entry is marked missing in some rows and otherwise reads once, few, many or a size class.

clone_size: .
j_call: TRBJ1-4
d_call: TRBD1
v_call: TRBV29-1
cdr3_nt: TGCAGCGCGACGACAGGGGTAAATGAAAAACTGTTTTTT
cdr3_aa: CSATTGVNEKLFF

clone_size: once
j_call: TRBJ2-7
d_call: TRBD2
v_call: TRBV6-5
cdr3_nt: TGTGCCAGCAGTTACTCATTTCGGGGGGGGTACGAGCAGTACTTC
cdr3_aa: CASSYSFRGGYEQYF

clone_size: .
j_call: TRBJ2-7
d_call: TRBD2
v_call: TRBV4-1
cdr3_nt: TGCGCCAGCAGCCCCGCCATAGCGGGGTACGAGCAGTACTTC
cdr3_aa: CASSPAIAGYEQYF

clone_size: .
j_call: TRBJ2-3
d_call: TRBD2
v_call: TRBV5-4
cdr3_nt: TGTGCCAGCAGCCCCAGCGGCGGGAGGATTCATCGGGGCACAGATACGCAGTATTTT
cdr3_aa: CASSPSGGRIHRGTDTQYF

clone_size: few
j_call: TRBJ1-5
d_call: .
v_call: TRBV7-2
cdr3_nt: TGTGCCAGCAGCTGGGGCGAGAATCAGCCCCAGCATTTT
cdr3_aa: CASSWGENQPQHF

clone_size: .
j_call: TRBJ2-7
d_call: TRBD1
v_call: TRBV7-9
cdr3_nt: TGTGCCAGCAGCCCCGGGGACAGGGGTTACGAGCAGTACTTC
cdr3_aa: CASSPGDRGYEQYF

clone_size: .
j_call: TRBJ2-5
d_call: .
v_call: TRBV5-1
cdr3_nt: TGCGCCAGCAGCTTTGGAGGAGAGACCCAGTACTTC
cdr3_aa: CASSFGGETQYF

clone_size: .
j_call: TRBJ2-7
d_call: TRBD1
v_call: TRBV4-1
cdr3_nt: TGCGCCAGCAGCCAAGGGACAGGGGGCAACGAGCAGTACTTC
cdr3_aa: CASSQGTGGNEQYF

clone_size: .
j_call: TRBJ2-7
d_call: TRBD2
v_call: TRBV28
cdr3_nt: TGTGCCAGCAGTTATAGGCCTCGGAGGCGTCCACTAGCGTTCCCCTACGAGCAGTACTTC
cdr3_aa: CASSYRPRRRPLAFPYEQYF

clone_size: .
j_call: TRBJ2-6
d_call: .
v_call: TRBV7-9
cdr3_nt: TGTGCCAGCGGTACCAGGTCGTCTGGGGCCAACGTCCTGACTTTC
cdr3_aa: CASGTRSSGANVLTF

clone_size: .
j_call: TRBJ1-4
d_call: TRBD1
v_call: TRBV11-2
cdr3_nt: TGTGCCAGCAGTCTCGGACAGGGGGCTGCTAATGAAAAACTGTTTTTT
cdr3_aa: CASSLGQGAANEKLFF

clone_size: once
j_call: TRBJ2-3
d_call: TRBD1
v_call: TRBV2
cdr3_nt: TGTGCCAGCAGTATGAGACAGGGGGCGTCAGATACGCAGTATTTT
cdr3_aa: CASSMRQGASDTQYF

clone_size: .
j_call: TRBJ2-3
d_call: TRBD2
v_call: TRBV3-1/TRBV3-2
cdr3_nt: TGTGCCAGCAGCCTAGCGGGAGGCATACACACAGATACGCAGTATTTT
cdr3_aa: CASSLAGGIHTDTQYF

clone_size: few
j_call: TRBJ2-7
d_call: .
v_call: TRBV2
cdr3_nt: TGTGCCAGCAGGTCCCGCTACGAGCAGTACTTC
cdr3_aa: CASRSRYEQYF

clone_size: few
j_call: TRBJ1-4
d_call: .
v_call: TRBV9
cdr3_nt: TGTGCCAGCAGCGTAGGGCAGACATCAACTAATGAAAAACTGTTTTTT
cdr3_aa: CASSVGQTSTNEKLFF

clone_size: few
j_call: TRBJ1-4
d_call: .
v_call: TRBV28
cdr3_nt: TGTGCCAGCAGCCCCCCCCGCCCTAGGAATGAAAAACTGTTTTTT
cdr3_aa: CASSPPRPRNEKLFF

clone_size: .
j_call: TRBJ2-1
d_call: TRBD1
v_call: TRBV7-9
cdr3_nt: TGTGCCAGCAGCCTGGGACAGGTGGGTGAGCAGTTCTTC
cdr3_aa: CASSLGQVGEQFF

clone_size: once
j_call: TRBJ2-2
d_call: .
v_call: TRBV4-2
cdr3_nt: TGTGCCAGCAGCCAAGATTCGAAGGGGCGCTCCGGGGAGCTGTTTTTT
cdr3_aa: CASSQDSKGRSGELFF

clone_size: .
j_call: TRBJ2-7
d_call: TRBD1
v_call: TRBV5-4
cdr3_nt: TGTGCCAGCAGCTTGACCGGGACAGGGGCCTACGAGCAGTACTTC
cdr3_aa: CASSLTGTGAYEQYF

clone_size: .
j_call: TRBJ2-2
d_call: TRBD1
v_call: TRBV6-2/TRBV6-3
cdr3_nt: TGTGCCAGCAGTAGGTATCCGGACAGGGCCGGCACCGGGGAGCTGTTTTTT
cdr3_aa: CASSRYPDRAGTGELFF

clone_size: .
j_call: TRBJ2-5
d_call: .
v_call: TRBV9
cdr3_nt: TGTGCCAGCAGCGTAGGAGGGGGGGCCATCCAAGAGACCCAGTACTTC
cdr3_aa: CASSVGGGAIQETQYF

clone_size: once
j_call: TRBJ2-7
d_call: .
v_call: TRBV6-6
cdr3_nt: TGTGCCAGCAGTTACGACAGGATCTACGAGCAGTACTTC
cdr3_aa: CASSYDRIYEQYF

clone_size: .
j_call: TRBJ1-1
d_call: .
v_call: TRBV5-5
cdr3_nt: TGTGCCAGCACCCGACAGGAGAACACTGAAGCTTTCTTT
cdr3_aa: CASTRQENTEAFF

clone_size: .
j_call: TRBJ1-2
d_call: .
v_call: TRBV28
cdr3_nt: TGTGCCAGTCAACCCGACAGTGTAAATTTTGGCTACACCTTC
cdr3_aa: CASQPDSVNFGYTF

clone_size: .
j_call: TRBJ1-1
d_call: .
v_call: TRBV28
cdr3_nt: TGTGCCAGCACCTCTCTGGGCGTTGGGACTGAAGCTTTCTTT
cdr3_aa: CASTSLGVGTEAFF

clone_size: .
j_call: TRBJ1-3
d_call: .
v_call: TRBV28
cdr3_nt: TGTGCCAGCAGTTTATACGCCGGACAGATCTCTGGAAACACCATATATTTT
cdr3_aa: CASSLYAGQISGNTIYF

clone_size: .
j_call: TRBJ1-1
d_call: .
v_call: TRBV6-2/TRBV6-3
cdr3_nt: TGTGCCAGCAGTTTCCCTGTCAGAAACACTGAAGCTTTCTTT
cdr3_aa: CASSFPVRNTEAFF

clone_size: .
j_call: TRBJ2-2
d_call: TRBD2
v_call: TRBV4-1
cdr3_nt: TGCGCCAGCAGCCCCTGGACTAGGTTGAACACCGGGGAGCTGTTTTTT
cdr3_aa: CASSPWTRLNTGELFF

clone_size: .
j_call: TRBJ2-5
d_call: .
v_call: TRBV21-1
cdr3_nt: TGTGCCAGCACGATACCCAGGGGGCGCCGGCTCGAGACCCAGTACTTC
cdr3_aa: CASTIPRGRRLETQYF

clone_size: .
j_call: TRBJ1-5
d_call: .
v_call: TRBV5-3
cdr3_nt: TGTGCCAGAAGCCCACCCGAAGGCCAGGGCAATCAGCCCCAGCATTTT
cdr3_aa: CARSPPEGQGNQPQHF

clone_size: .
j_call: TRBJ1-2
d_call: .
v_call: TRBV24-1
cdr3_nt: TGTGCCACCAGTCTTCCGGGGGCTAACTATGGCTACACCTTC
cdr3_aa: CATSLPGANYGYTF

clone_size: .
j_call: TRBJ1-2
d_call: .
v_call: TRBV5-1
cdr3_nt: TGCGCCAGCAGCAGCGGTAGAGGGCCCGGCTACACCTTC
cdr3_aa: CASSSGRGPGYTF

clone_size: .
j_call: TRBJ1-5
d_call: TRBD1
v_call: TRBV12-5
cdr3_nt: TGTGCTAGTGGTCCCGGACAGGCCCAGCATTTT
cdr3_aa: CASGPGQAQHF

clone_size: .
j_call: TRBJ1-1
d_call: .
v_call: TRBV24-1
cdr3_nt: TGTGCCACCACCCAGGGTTTTGTTGAAGCTTTCTTT
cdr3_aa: CATTQGFVEAFF

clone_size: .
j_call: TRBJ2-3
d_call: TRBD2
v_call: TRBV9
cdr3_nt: TGTGCCAGCAGCGGGGAGGGCGGGAGCACAGATACGCAGTATTTT
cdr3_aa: CASSGEGGSTDTQYF

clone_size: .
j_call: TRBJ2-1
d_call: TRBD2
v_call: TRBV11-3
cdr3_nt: TGTGCCAGCAGCTTAGGCGGGAGAAATAATGAGCAGTTCTTC
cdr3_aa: CASSLGGRNNEQFF

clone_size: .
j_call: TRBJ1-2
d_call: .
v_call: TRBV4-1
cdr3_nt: TGCGCCAGCAGCCAAGATTCACTTAACTATGGCTACACCTTC
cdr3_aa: CASSQDSLNYGYTF

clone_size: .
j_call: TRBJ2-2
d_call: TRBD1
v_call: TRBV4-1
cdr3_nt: TGCGCCAGCAGCCTAGGACAGGGTGCCGGGGAGCTGTTTTTT
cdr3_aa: CASSLGQGAGELFF

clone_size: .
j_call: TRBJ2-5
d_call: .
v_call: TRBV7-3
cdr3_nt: TGTGCCAGCAGCTTAACATCGGGGTTGGAGACCCAGTACTTC
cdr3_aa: CASSLTSGLETQYF

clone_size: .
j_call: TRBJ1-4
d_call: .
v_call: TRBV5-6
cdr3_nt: TGTGCCAGCAGCTCCGAGCGGGGGTCGGAAAAACTGTTTTTT
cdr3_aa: CASSSERGSEKLFF

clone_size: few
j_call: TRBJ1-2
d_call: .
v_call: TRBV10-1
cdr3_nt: TGCGCCAGCAGTGATAGGGACACCCGCCGGAGTGGCTACACCTTC
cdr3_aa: CASSDRDTRRSGYTF

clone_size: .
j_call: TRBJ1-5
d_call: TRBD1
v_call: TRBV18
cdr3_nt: TGTGCCAGCTCACCTGACAGGGGGCGAAGGCAGCCCCAGCATTTT
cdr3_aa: CASSPDRGRRQPQHF

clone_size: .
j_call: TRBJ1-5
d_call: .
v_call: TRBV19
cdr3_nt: TGTGCCAGTAGGAGTAGCAATCAGCCCCAGCATTTT
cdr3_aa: CASRSSNQPQHF

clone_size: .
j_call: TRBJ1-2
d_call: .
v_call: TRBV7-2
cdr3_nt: TGTGCCAGCAGGCCGCAGGGCTATGGCTACACCTTC
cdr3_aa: CASRPQGYGYTF

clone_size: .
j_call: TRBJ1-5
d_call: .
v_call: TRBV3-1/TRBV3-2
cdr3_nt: TGTGCCAGCAGCCGCGGAAGCAATCAGCCCCAGCATTTT
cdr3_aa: CASSRGSNQPQHF

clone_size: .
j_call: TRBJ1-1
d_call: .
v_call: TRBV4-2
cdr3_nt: TGTGCCAGCAGCCAAGATGTGGGGGGAAACACTGAAGCTTTCTTT
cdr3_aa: CASSQDVGGNTEAFF